The 4 T cell receptor beta chains in this list originate from one sample, sequenced in a study of blood T cells in healthy people across ages (dated by TCRdb to between 2014 and 2017). The receptor library was made with 5' RACE. Sequencing instrument: Illumina HiSeq 2500. A second PCR of about 6 to 12 cycles was run with a J-beta primer mix and a sample-barcoded 5' primer. The public reads were run again by TCRdb, first through fastp at Q25 and then through MiXCR, and only productive beta chains were kept. Duplicate CDR3 protein sequences are folded into a single record with the most common DNA and genes. The sample profile shows about 800,000 distinct CDR3 sequences; more than 35% of them were found once. The top ten constitute roughly 20% of the sample. The material sequenced was blood. These TCRs come from a man older than 75 in good health.

This clonotype appeared a few times. The V gene is TRBV15, the J gene TRBJ2-1; D ambiguous. Deletions cut 0 bases from V and 5 bases from J, with 11 bases between. CDR1 is LNHNV, CDR2 YYDKDF, per germline (reference sequence). The CDR3 is made up of 15 amino acids. The CDR3, as DNA: TGTGCCACCAGCAGAGATTTCGGCGGCCACAATGAGCAGTTCTTC. Protein product: CATSRDFGGHNEQFF.

Comment on this clonotype: A read error may account for a junction end that differs from germline. The chain is built from TRBV27 and TRBJ2-7, with D unclear. Per germline, CDR1 MNHEY and CDR2 SMNVEV (reference sequence). This CDR3 contains 14 residues. The CDR3 here is CASSFVSSSYEQYF. The CDR3 DNA sequence: TGCGCCAGCAGTTTTGTTTCTAGCTCCTACGAGCAGTACTTC.

In this sample, this clonotype turned up many times. The V call is TRBV5-1, the J call TRBJ2-1; the match to TRBD2 covers 14 bases. The trim removed 5 bases at V and 7 bases at J, leaving 5 bases unmatched. Per the germline V gene, CDR1 is SGHRS and CDR2 is YFSETQ. The CDR3 runs 15 residues. The CDR3 nucleotides read TGCGCCAGCAGTCTGGGACTAGCGGGGGAAAATGAGCAGTTCTTC. Translating gives CASSLGLAGENEQFF.

This clonotype was seen repeatedly, ten times or more. The rearrangement links TRBV29-1 to TRBJ2-1; D might be TRBD1 or TRBD2, each matching 5 bases. The CDR3 has 13 residues. CDR1 SQVTM and CDR2 ANQGSEA come from the germline V gene. V gave up 7 bases and J gave up 7 bases, with 17 bases separating them. CDR3 residues: CSARIGTGNEQFF. The DNA of the CDR3 is TGCAGCGCTCGAATTGGGACGGGAAATGAGCAGTTCTTC.